The text below deals with one T cell receptor (beta chain). These data are taken from a study of blood T cell repertoires in COVID-19. About the study: Material from acute and convalescent COVID-19 was sourced from the United States, Italy and Spain. Sources were T cells, B-cell-depleted T cells, or PBMCs; the material itself was cDNA or gDNA.

V was pared by 6 bases and J by 1 base, with 14 bases between. Germline CDR1 and CDR2: SNHLY and FYNNEI. This CDR3 spans 15 amino acids. Clones were sequenced by immunoSEQ multiplex PCR, and TCRdb holds only the in-frame ones, with some missing. This sample has some 100,000 clones, with approximately 86% found just once. The chain is built from TRBV2 and TRBJ2-3; tentatively, D is TRBD2 (5 bases). Source material: peripheral blood. This receptor was identified in a human donor in a cohort sampled during active COVID-19. This CDR3 is CASRDRAVRTDTQYF. The DNA of the CDR3 is TGTGCCAGCAGAGATAGAGCGGTGCGCACAGATACGCAGTATTTT. The full variable domain, its missing parts supplied by reference TRBV2 and TRBJ2-3, is EPEVTQTPSHQVTQMGQEVILRCVPISNHLYFYWYRQILGQKVEFLVSFYNNEISEKSEIFDDQFSVERPDGSNFTLKIRSTKLEDSAMYFCASRDRAVRTDTQYFGPGTRLTVL.